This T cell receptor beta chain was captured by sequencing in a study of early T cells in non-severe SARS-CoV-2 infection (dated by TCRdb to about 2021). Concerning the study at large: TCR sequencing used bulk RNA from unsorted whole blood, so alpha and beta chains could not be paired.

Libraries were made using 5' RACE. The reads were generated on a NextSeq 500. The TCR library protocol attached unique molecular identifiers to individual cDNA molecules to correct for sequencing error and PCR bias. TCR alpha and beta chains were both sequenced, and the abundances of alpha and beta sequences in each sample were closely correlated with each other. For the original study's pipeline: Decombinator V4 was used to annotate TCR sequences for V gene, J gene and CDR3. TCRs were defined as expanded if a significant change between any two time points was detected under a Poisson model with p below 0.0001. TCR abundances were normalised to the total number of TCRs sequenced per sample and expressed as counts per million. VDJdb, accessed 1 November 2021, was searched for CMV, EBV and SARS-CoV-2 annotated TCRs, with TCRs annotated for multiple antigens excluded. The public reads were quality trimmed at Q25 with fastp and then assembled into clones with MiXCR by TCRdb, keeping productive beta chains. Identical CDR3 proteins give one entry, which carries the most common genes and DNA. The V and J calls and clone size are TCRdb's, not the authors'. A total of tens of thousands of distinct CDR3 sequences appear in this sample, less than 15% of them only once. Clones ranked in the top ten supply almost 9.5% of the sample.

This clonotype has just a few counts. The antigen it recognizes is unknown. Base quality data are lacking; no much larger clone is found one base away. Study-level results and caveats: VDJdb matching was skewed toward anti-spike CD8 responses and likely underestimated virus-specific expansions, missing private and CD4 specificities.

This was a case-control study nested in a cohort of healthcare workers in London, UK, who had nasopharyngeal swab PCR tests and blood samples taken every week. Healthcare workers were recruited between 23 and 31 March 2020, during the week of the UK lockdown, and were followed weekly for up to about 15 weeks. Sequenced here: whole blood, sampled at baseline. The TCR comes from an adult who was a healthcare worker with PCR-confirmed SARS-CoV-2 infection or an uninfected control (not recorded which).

The nucleotide sequence is given as TGTGCCAGCAGGGCCATCCTAGCGAACACTGAAGCTTTCTTT. Its protein product is CASRAILANTEAFF. The rearrangement joined TRBV2 to TRBJ1-1, with no confidently assigned D gene. From the germline V gene, CDR1 is SNHLY and CDR2 is FYNNEI. V lost 6 bases and J lost 1 base; the stretch between them is 12 bases long. From its cysteine to its phenylalanine, the CDR3 spans 14 amino acids. Only the CDR3 portion is preserved as DNA: 42 bases, with reading frame beginning at the first base.